The rows below give T cell receptor beta chains drawn from one sample of a study of radiation and T cells in renal cell carcinoma. Method: immunoSEQ multiplex PCR; TCRdb's copy keeps in-frame clones and lacks some. Of about 150,000 clones in the sample, less than 90% were seen once. Sequenced material: blood, taken from a patient whose treatment included radiotherapy and nephrectomy. These receptor sequences come from a woman aged 50 to 60 with renal cell carcinoma. CDR3s include the opening cysteine and the closing phenylalanine or tryptophan. The D gene is left open where the match is weak. Rows may omit the clone size; those that give it use once, few, many or a size class.

v_gene: TRBV29-1
abundance: .
j_gene: TRBJ2-7
d_gene: TRBD2
CDR3aa: CSVGLAGGEQYF
CDR3nt: TGCAGCGTGGGACTAGCGGGAGGCGAGCAGTACTTC

v_gene: TRBV7-2
abundance: .
j_gene: TRBJ2-1
d_gene: TRBD2
CDR3aa: CASSLWGSGGPFF
CDR3nt: TGTGCCAGCAGCTTATGGGGTAGCGGGGGGCCGTTCTTC

v_gene: TRBV5-1
abundance: .
j_gene: TRBJ1-1
d_gene: TRBD1
CDR3aa: CASSHPWGDRVVPEAFF
CDR3nt: TGCGCCAGCAGCCACCCCTGGGGGGACAGGGTTGTCCCTGAAGCTTTCTTT

v_gene: TRBV30
abundance: once
j_gene: TRBJ2-7
d_gene: .
CDR3aa: CAWSKGGAYEQYF
CDR3nt: TGTGCCTGGAGTAAGGGTGGAGCCTACGAGCAGTACTTC

v_gene: TRBV5-1
abundance: .
j_gene: TRBJ2-7
d_gene: .
CDR3aa: CASSPPGRYYEQYF
CDR3nt: TGCGCCAGCAGCCCGCCGGGACGGTACTACGAGCAGTACTTC

v_gene: TRBV27
abundance: .
j_gene: TRBJ2-7
d_gene: TRBD1
CDR3aa: CASRKGQASYEQYF
CDR3nt: TGTGCCAGCAGAAAGGGACAGGCCTCCTACGAGCAGTACTTC

v_gene: TRBV21-1
abundance: .
j_gene: TRBJ2-1
d_gene: .
CDR3aa: CASRQNSGRTPSYRYNEQFF
CDR3nt: TGTGCCAGCAGACAAAACAGTGGCAGGACCCCGTCCTATCGCTACAATGAGCAGTTCTTC

v_gene: TRBV7-2
abundance: once
j_gene: TRBJ2-7
d_gene: TRBD2
CDR3aa: CASSPPPGGNEQYF
CDR3nt: TGTGCCAGCAGCCCGCCGCCGGGAGGAAACGAGCAGTACTTC

v_gene: TRBV6-5
abundance: once
j_gene: TRBJ2-3
d_gene: .
CDR3aa: CASQGTDTQYF
CDR3nt: TGTGCCAGCCAGGGCACAGATACGCAGTATTTT

v_gene: TRBV5-1
abundance: .
j_gene: TRBJ1-3
d_gene: TRBD1
CDR3aa: CASSSQGAHSGNTIYF
CDR3nt: TGCGCCAGCAGCTCACAGGGGGCACACTCTGGAAACACCATATATTTT

v_gene: TRBV11-1
abundance: few
j_gene: TRBJ2-1
d_gene: .
CDR3aa: CASSFRTAAYEQFF
CDR3nt: TGTGCCAGCAGCTTTAGGACTGCCGCTTATGAGCAGTTCTTC

v_gene: TRBV28
abundance: once
j_gene: TRBJ1-5
d_gene: .
CDR3aa: CASSYRGTIWNQPQHF
CDR3nt: TGTGCCAGCAGTTACCGGGGCACTATTTGGAATCAGCCCCAGCATTTT

v_gene: TRBV10-3
abundance: few
j_gene: TRBJ1-2
d_gene: .
CDR3aa: CAISEDRNYGYTF
CDR3nt: TGTGCCATCAGCGAAGACAGAAACTATGGCTACACCTTC

v_gene: TRBV9
abundance: .
j_gene: TRBJ1-6
d_gene: .
CDR3aa: CASSAGWGSGPLHF
CDR3nt: TGTGCCAGCAGCGCCGGCTGGGGATCCGGTCCCCTCCACTTT

v_gene: TRBV7-9
abundance: .
j_gene: TRBJ2-7
d_gene: TRBD2
CDR3aa: CASSLGGGRAYEQYF
CDR3nt: TGTGCCAGCAGCTTAGGGGGAGGGAGGGCCTACGAGCAGTACTTC

v_gene: TRBV7-2
abundance: once
j_gene: TRBJ1-5
d_gene: TRBD1
CDR3aa: CASRPGTGHQPQHF
CDR3nt: TGTGCCAGCAGACCTGGGACAGGTCATCAGCCCCAGCATTTT

v_gene: TRBV18
abundance: .
j_gene: TRBJ1-1
d_gene: .
CDR3aa: CASSSGEDSEAFF
CDR3nt: TGTGCCAGCTCAAGCGGGGAGGACTCAGAAGCTTTCTTT

v_gene: TRBV6-1
abundance: few
j_gene: TRBJ1-5
d_gene: .
CDR3aa: CASSDLRSQPQHF
CDR3nt: TGTGCCAGCAGTGACCTCAGGAGTCAGCCCCAGCATTTT

v_gene: TRBV5-4
abundance: .
j_gene: TRBJ2-7
d_gene: .
CDR3aa: CASSWDLAPSYEQYF
CDR3nt: TGTGCCAGCAGCTGGGATCTAGCGCCCTCCTACGAGCAGTACTTC

v_gene: TRBV27
abundance: .
j_gene: TRBJ2-7
d_gene: .
CDR3aa: CASSFGVPSYEQYF
CDR3nt: TGTGCCAGCAGTTTCGGAGTGCCGTCCTACGAGCAGTACTTC

v_gene: TRBV7-2
abundance: .
j_gene: TRBJ2-1
d_gene: .
CDR3aa: CASSFDSYNEQFF
CDR3nt: TGTGCCAGCAGCTTCGACAGCTACAATGAGCAGTTCTTC

v_gene: TRBV4-2
abundance: .
j_gene: TRBJ1-2
d_gene: TRBD1
CDR3aa: CASSQPAGTGGVGGYTF
CDR3nt: TGTGCCAGCAGCCAACCGGCCGGGACAGGGGGAGTAGGCGGCTACACCTTC

v_gene: TRBV10-1
abundance: once
j_gene: TRBJ2-1
d_gene: TRBD2
CDR3aa: CASSAASGRAVEQFF
CDR3nt: TGCGCCAGCAGTGCGGCCAGCGGGAGGGCCGTTGAGCAGTTCTTC

v_gene: TRBV6-5
abundance: once
j_gene: TRBJ2-6
d_gene: .
CDR3aa: CASSPRSGANVLTF
CDR3nt: TGTGCCAGCTCCCCCCGGTCTGGGGCCAACGTCCTGACTTTC

v_gene: TRBV19
abundance: .
j_gene: TRBJ1-1
d_gene: TRBD1
CDR3aa: CASSPGGQGIPGAFF
CDR3nt: TGTGCCAGTAGCCCTGGCGGACAGGGGATCCCCGGGGCTTTCTTT

v_gene: TRBV28
abundance: .
j_gene: TRBJ2-5
d_gene: .
CDR3aa: CASRPQENQETQYF
CDR3nt: TGTGCCAGCAGACCACAGGAAAATCAAGAGACCCAGTACTTC

v_gene: TRBV5-4
abundance: once
j_gene: TRBJ1-4
d_gene: .
CDR3aa: CASSEAATNEKLFF
CDR3nt: TGTGCCAGCAGCGAGGCCGCAACTAATGAAAAACTGTTTTTT

v_gene: TRBV7-2
abundance: .
j_gene: TRBJ2-7
d_gene: .
CDR3aa: CASSLAGIDEQYF
CDR3nt: TGTGCCAGCAGCTTAGCTGGGATTGACGAGCAGTACTTC

v_gene: TRBV9
abundance: .
j_gene: TRBJ2-2
d_gene: TRBD2
CDR3aa: CASSVLAGGNAGELFF
CDR3nt: TGTGCCAGCAGCGTATTAGCGGGAGGGAATGCCGGGGAGCTGTTTTTT

v_gene: TRBV2
abundance: .
j_gene: TRBJ1-4
d_gene: .
CDR3aa: CSGTRATNEKLFF
CDR3nt: TGCTCCGGGACTCGGGCAACTAATGAAAAACTGTTTTTT

v_gene: TRBV6-5
abundance: few
j_gene: TRBJ1-1
d_gene: .
CDR3aa: CASSYSLGRNTEAFF
CDR3nt: TGTGCCAGCAGTTACTCGCTCGGAAGGAACACTGAAGCTTTCTTT